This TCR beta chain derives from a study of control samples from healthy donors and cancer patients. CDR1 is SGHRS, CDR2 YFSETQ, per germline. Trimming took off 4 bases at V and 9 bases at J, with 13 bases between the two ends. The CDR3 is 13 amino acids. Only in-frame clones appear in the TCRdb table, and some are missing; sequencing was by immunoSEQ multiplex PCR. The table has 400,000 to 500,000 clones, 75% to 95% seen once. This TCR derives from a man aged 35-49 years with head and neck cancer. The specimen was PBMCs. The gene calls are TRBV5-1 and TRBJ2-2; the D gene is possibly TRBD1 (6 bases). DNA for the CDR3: TGCGCCAGCAGCATTCAGGGGTTCCGGGAGCTGTTTTTT. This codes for CASSIQGFRELFF.